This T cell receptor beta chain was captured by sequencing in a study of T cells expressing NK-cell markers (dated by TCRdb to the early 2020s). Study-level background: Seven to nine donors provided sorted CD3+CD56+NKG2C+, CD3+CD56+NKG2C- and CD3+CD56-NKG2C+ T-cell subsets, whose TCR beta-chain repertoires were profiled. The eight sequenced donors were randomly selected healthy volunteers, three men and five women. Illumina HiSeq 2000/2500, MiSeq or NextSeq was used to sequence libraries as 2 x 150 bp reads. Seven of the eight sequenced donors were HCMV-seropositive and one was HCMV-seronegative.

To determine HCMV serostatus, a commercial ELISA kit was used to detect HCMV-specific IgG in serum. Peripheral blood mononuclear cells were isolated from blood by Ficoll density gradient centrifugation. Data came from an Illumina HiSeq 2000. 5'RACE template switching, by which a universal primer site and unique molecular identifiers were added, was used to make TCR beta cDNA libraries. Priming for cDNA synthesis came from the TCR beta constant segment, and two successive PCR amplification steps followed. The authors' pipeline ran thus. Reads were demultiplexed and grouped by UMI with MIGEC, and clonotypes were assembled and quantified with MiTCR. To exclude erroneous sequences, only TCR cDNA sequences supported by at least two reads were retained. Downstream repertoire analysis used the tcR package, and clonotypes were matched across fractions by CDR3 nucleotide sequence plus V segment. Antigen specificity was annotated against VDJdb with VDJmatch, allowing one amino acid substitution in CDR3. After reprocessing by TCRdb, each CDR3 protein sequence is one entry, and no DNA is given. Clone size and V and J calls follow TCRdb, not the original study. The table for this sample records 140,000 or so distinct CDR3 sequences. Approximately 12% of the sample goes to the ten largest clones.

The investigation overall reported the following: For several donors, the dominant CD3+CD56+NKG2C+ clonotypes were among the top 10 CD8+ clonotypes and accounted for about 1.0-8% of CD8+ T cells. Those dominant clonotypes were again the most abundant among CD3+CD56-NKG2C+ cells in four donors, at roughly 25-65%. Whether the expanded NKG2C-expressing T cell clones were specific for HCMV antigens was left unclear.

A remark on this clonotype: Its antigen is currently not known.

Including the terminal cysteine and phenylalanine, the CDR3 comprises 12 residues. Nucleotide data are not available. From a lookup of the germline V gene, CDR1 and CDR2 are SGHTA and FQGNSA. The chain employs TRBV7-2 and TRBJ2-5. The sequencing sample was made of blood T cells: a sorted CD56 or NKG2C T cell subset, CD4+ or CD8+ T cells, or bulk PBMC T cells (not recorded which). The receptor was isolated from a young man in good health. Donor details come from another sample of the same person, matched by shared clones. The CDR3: CASSSTGETQYF.